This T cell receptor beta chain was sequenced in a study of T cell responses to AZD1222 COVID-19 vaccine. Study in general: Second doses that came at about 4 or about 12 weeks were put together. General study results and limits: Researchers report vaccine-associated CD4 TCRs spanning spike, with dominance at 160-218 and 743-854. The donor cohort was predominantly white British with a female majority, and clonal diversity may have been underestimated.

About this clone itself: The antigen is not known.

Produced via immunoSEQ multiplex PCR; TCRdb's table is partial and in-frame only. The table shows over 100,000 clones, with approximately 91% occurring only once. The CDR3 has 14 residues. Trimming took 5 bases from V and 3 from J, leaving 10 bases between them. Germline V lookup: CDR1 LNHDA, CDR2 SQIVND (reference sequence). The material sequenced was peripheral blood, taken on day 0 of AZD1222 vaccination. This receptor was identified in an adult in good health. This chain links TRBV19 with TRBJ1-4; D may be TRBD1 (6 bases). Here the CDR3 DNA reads TGTGCCAGTAGTGCGACAGGACCTAATGAAAAACTGTTTTTT. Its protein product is CASSATGPNEKLFF.